This T cell receptor beta chain is from a study of T cells after yellow fever vaccination. Study-level results: Faster peaking, at day 5 versus 15, marked a secondary response that was weaker. The study re-detected most primary-vaccination clones after the booster (96% CD4, approximately 88% CD8).

To note about this clonotype: Its specificity is not known.

TCRdb passed the 5' RACE reads through MiXCR, listing each CDR3 protein once. Of 610,000 or so distinct CDR3 sequences in the sample, around an eighth are singletons; the top ten hold approximately 15%. The sample was PBMCs, taken on the day of the yellow fever booster vaccination. The sequence was collected from a man aged 30 to 39 who received the YFV17D yellow fever vaccine.

Here the CDR3 DNA reads TGCAGTGCTCCACGACCGGGACAGATCCAAGAGACCCAGTACTTC. This encodes CSAPRPGQIQETQYF. The chain joins TRBV20-1 to TRBJ2-5, with TRBD1 identical over 7 bases. J was trimmed by 1 base and V by 5 bases; bases with no gene match: 10. Germline lookup yields CDR1 DFQATT and CDR2 SNEGSKA (reference sequence). The CDR3 runs 15 residues.